This T cell receptor (beta chain) originates from a study of T cells in Graves' hyperthyroidism and ophthalmopathy. Study-wide points: In blood, most of the thyroid clonotypes expanded above 0.001 were also present. From stable hyperthyroidism, ophthalmopathy was set apart by a 13 V-J model.

This CDR3 region has 13 residues. Losses at the gene ends were 5 bases for V and 3 bases for J; bases not matched to a gene: 3. RNA transcripts gave rise to amplified TCR beta CDR3 regions. The primer set for the first-round RT-PCR of the TCR CDR3 was HTBI. TCRdb processed the multiplex PCR reads anew with MiXCR; each CDR3 protein has one entry. Of 600,000 to 900,000 distinct CDR3 sequences listed, 16% were seen once; the top ten hold under 9.5%. This clonotype showed up many times. Its antigen is still unknown. The receptor was isolated from a man aged 18 to 30 with Graves' hyperthyroidism. V gene TRBV12-3 or TRBV12-4 combines with J gene TRBJ1-2, with TRBD1 identical over 7 bases. Material: blood. CDR3 DNA sequence: TGTGCCAGCAGTGATCAGGGGGACTATGGCTACACCTTC. This codes for CASSDQGDYGYTF.